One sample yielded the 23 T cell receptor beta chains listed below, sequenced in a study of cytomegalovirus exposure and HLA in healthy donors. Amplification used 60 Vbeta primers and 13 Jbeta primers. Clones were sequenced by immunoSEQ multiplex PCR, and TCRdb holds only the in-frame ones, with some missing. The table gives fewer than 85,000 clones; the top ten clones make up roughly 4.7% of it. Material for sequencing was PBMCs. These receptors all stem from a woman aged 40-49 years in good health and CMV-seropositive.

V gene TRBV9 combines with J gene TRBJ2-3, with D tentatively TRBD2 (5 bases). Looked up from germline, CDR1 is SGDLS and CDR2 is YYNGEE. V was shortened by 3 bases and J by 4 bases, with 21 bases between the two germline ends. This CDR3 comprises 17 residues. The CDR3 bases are TGTGCCAGCAGCGGACTCCCGGACTCCCACGAGCCAGATACGCAGTATTTT. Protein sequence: CASSGLPDSHEPDTQYF.

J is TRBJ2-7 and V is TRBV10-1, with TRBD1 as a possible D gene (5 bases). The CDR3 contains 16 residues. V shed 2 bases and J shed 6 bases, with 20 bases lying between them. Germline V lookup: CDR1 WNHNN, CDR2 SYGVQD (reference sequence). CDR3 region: CASSESPPQVTGEQYF. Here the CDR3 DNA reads TGCGCCAGCAGTGAGAGCCCCCCACAGGTGACGGGCGAGCAGTACTTC.

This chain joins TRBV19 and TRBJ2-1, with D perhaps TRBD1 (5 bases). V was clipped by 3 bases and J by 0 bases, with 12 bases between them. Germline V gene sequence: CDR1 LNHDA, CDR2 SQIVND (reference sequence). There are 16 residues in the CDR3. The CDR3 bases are TGTGCCAGTAGTATTGGGCAGGGCCGCTCCTACAATGAGCAGTTCTTC. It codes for CASSIGQGRSYNEQFF.

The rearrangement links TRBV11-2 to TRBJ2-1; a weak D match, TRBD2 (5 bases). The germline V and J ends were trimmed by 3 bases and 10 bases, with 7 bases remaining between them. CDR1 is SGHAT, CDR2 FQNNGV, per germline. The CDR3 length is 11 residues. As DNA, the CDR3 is TGTGCCAGCAGCTTTACGGGGGAGCAGTTCTTC. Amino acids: CASSFTGEQFF.

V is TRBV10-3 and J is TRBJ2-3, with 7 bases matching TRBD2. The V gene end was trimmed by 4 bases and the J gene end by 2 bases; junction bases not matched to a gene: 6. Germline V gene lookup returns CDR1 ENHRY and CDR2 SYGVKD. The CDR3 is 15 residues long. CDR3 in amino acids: CAISAPGTTTDTQYF. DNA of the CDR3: TGTGCCATCAGTGCCCCCGGGACTACCACAGATACGCAGTATTTT.

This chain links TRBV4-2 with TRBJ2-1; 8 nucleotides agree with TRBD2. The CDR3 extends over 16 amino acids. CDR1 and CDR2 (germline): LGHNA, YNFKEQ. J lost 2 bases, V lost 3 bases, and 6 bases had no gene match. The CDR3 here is CASSQDSGATYNEQFF. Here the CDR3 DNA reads TGTGCCAGCAGCCAGGATAGCGGGGCGACCTACAATGAGCAGTTCTTC.

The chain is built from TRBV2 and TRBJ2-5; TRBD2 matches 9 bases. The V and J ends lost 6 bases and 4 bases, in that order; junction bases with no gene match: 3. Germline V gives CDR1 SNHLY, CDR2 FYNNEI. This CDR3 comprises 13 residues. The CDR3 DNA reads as TGTGCCAGCAGGGCGACTAGCGGAGAGACCCAGTACTTC. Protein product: CASRATSGETQYF.

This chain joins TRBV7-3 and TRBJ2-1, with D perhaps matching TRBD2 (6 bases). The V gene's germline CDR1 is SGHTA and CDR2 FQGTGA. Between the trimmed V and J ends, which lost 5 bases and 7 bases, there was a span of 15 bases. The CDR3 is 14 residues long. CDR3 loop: CASSQNGAGNEQFF. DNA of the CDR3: TGTGCCAGCAGCCAAAATGGGGCGGGGAATGAGCAGTTCTTC.

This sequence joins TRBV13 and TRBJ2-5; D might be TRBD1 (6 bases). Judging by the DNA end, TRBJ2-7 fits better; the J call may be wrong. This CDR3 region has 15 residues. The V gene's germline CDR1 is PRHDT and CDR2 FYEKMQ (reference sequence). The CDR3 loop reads CASSLGDSQLYEQYF. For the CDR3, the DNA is TGTGCCAGCAGCTTAGGGGACAGTCAGCTTTACGAGCAGTACTTC.

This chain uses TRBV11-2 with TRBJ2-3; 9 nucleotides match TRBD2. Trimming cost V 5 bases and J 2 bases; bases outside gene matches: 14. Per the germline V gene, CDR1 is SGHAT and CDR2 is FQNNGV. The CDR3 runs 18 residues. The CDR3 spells CASSPALFLAGFTDTQYF. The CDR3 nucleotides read TGTGCCAGCAGCCCGGCCCTGTTTCTAGCGGGATTCACAGATACGCAGTATTTT.

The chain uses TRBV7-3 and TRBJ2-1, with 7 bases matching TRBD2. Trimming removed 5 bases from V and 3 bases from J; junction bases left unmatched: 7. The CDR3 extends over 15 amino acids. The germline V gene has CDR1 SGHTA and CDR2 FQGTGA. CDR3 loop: CASSRASGYYNEQFF. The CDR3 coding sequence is TGTGCCAGCAGCCGAGCTAGCGGATACTACAATGAGCAGTTCTTC. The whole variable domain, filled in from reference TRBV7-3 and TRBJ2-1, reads GAGVSQTPSNKVTEKGKYVELRCDPISGHTALYWYRQSLGQGPEFLIYFQGTGAADDSGLPNDRFFAVRPEGSVSTLKIQRTERGDSAVYLCASSRASGYYNEQFFGPGTRLTVL.

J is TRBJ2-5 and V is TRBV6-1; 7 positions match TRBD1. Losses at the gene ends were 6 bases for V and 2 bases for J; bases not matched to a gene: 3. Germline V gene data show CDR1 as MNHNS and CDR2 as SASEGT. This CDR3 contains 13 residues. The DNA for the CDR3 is TGTGCCAGCAGACAGGGACAGCAAGAGACCCAGTACTTC. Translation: CASRQGQQETQYF.

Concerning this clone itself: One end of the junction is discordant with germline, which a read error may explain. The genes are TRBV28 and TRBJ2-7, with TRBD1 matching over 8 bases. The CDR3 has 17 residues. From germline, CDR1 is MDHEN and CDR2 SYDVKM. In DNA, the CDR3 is TGTGCCAGCACCACCCTAAACCAGGACAGGGAAGACTACAAGCAGTACTTC. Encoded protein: CASTTLNQDREDYKQYF.

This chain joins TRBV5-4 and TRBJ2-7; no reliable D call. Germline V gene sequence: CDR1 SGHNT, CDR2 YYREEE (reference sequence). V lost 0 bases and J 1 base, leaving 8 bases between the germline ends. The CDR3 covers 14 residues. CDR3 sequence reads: CASSLVDTSYEQYF. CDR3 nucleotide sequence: TGTGCCAGCAGCTTGGTAGACACTTCCTACGAGCAGTACTTC.

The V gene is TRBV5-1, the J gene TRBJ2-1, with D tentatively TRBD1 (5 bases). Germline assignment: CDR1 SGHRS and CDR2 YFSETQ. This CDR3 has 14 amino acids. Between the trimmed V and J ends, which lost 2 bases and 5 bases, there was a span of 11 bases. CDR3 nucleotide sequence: TGCGCCAGCAGCTTCCTAGGACACGACAATGAGCAGTTCTTC. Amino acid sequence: CASSFLGHDNEQFF.

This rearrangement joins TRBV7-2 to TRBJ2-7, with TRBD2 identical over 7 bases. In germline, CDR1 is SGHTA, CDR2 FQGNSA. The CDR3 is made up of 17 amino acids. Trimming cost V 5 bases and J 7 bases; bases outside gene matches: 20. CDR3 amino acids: CASSATLGRAGPAEQYF. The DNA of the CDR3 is TGTGCCAGCAGCGCCACCCTCGGGCGAGCGGGGCCTGCTGAGCAGTACTTC.

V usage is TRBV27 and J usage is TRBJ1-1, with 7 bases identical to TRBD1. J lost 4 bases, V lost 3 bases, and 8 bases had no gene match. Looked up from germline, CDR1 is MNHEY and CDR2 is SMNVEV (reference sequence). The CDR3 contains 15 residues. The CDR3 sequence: CASSFDRASSTEAFF. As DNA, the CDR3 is TGTGCCAGCAGTTTCGACAGGGCTTCGTCCACTGAAGCTTTCTTT.

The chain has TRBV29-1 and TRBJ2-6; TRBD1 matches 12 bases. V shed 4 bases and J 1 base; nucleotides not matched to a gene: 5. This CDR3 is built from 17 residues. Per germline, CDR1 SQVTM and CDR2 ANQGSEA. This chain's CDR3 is CSVAGTGGASGANVLTF. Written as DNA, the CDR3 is TGCAGCGTTGCCGGGACAGGGGGCGCATCTGGGGCCAACGTCCTGACTTTC.

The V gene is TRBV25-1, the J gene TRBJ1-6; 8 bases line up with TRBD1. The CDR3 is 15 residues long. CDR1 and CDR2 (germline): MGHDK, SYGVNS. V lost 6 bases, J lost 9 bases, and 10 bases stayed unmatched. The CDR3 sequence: CASRRGGQDSSPLHF. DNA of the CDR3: TGTGCCAGCAGGAGGGGGGGACAGGACAGTTCACCCCTCCACTTT. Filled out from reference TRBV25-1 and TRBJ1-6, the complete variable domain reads EADIYQTPRYLVIGTGKKITLECSQTMGHDKMYWYQQDPGMELHLIHYSYGVNSTEKGDLSSESTVSRIRTEHFPLTLESARPSHTSQYLCASRRGGQDSSPLHFGNGTRLTVT.

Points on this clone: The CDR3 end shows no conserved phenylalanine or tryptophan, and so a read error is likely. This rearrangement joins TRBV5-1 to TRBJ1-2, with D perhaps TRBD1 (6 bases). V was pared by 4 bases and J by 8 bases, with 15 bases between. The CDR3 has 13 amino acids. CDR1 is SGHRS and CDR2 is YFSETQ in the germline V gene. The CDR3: CASSEGEGFGYTL. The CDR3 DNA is TGCGCCAGCAGCGAGGGGGAGGGGTTCGGCTACACCCTC.

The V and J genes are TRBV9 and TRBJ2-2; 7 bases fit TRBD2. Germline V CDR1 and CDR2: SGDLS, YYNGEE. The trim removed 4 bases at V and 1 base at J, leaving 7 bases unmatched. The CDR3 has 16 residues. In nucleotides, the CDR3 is TGTGCCAGCAGCCCCAGTGCTAGCGGGAACACCGGGGAGCTGTTTTTT. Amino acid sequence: CASSPSASGNTGELFF.

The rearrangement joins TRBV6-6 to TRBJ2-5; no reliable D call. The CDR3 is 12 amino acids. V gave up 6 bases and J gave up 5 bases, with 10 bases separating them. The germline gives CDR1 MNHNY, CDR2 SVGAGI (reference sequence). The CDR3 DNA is TGTGCCAGCAGGCCAACCGGGGAGACCCAGTACTTC. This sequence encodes CASRPTGETQYF.

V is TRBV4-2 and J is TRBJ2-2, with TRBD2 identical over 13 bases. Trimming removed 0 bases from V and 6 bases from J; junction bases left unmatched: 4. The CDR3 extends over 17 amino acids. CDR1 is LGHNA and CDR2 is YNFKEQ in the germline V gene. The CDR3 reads CASSQEVGTSGAGELFF. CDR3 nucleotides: TGTGCCAGCAGCCAAGAAGTGGGGACTAGCGGGGCCGGGGAGCTGTTTTTT.